This TCR beta chain appears in the sequencing data of a study of shared clonotypes between healthy human individuals. Trimming stripped 5 bases from V and 2 bases from J, with 11 bases between. This CDR3 has 13 residues. The germline gives CDR1 SGHRS, CDR2 YFSETQ. Sequencing was performed with immunoSEQ multiplex PCR; in TCRdb, only in-frame clones are kept and a portion is missing. The data show approximately 1.1 million clones, more than 75% seen once. The rearrangement uses TRBV5-1 and TRBJ2-7; no clear D gene. The sequenced sample consisted of memory CD4+ T cells from PBMCs. Sample subset: CD45RA-negative fraction. The source of this sequence is a man younger than 30 in good health. Some clones in this sample may be carry-over from other donors' samples. The CDR3 DNA reads TGCGCCAGCAGACTGGACGGAACCTACGAGCAGTACTTC. Protein: CASRLDGTYEQYF.